This T cell receptor (beta chain) was found in a study of cytomegalovirus exposure and HLA in healthy donors (dated by TCRdb to about 2017). With regard to the full study: According to a later analysis, the roughly 120 validation repertoires were produced on the same platform as the 700 or so repertoires of the first cohort. Along with the roughly 700-subject first cohort, a separate validation cohort of around 120 different subjects was used. The study aimed to test whether cataloging public T cell receptors could reveal signatures of past pathogen exposure. High-throughput TCR immunosequencing, statistical association of individual TCRs with disease status, and machine learning were combined to predict cytomegalovirus infection status.

The CDR3, cysteine through phenylalanine, is 16 amino acids long. The sequence is cut down to CDR3 DNA, 48 bases in frame from base 1. The germline V gene (reference sequence) provides CDR1 GTSNPN and CDR2 SVGIG. The germline V and J ends show losses of 0 bases and 1 base respectively, and no gene match explains 4 bases of the junction. Results and caveats for the whole study, not just this receptor: Most TCR sequences were observed very rarely across donors, whereas some public TCRs were present in many individuals. The classifier was reported to diagnose cytomegalovirus status with high specificity and sensitivity in both the original cohort and the validation cohort. Three of the identified cytomegalovirus-associated TCR beta chains were confirmed in vitro to be specific for cytomegalovirus antigens. It was suggested by the authors that the approach could potentially be generalized to other disease states and immunological phenotypes. The validation cohort had no HLA typing available for a later analysis, so co-occurrence within that cohort was assessed over all 120 repertoires. A later analysis found that TCRs clustered in the first cohort also tended to co-occur in the 95 to 150 validation repertoires, with 94% of cluster scores above 0. A total of 150 to 200 TCR beta chains were listed by the study as associated with cytomegalovirus.

The donors were included in the validation cohort of approximately 130 subjects, a group kept apart from the roughly 680-subject first cohort. The library was prepared using the immunoSEQ multiplex PCR assay. Processing in the source paper ran as follows. A statistical classification framework was built to diagnose cytomegalovirus status from the catalog of TCR beta chain sequences. TCRdb took this table from immuneACCESS and kept in-frame rearrangements with V and J called. Such tables lack part of the clones; where checked against another copy, unresolved V genes explain under half of the gap, and the rest is unexplained. The DNA gave D and trimming, while V, J and clone size come from that table. The sample table records 55,000 to 65,000 clones; 90% to 97% of these occur just once. Around 0.9% of the sample is held by the ten biggest clonotypes. About this clone itself: Its binding antigen is unknown. Per-nucleotide qualities are absent, and no much larger clonotype sits a single base away.

The receptor was isolated from a man aged 18 to 30 in good health and CMV-seronegative. The sequenced sample consisted of PBMCs. The chain employs TRBV30 and TRBJ2-2, with 8 junctional bases fitting TRBD2. The CDR3 reads CAWSVTSGGNTGELFF. The DNA sequence is given as TGTGCCTGGAGTGTTACTAGCGGAGGGAACACCGGGGAGCTGTTTTTT.